This TCR beta chain stems from a study of regulatory T cells in long-lasting Graves disease. Germline CDR1 SGHVS, CDR2 FQNEAQ. The CDR3 contains 14 residues. Trimming pared 5 bases from V and 4 bases from J, leaving 14 bases between. The time point was: persistent/refractory GD, antithyroid drugs over 5 years with positive TRAb. PBMC RNA served as the TCR library source. Collection of peripheral blood (around 10 milliliters) was done using EDTA tubes. Notes on the study in general: Limited sample numbers may have lowered accuracy. Persistent disease preferred TRBV28, TRBJ1-2 and TRBJ2-5.

This clonotype was observed many times. Its specificity is not known. Building the TCR beta libraries relied on iRepertoire HTBI primers, and CDR3 regions underwent Arm-PCR. TCRdb recomputed calls from the multiplex PCR reads with MiXCR, one row per CDR3 protein. This sample has roughly 300,000 distinct CDR3 sequences, with about 20% found just once. The receptor was isolated from a female donor with Graves disease. The genes are TRBV7-8 and TRBJ1-2; tentatively, D is TRBD1 (5 bases). Sequenced material: peripheral blood mononuclear cells (PBMCs), taken when the disease was refractory, from a patient treated with antithyroid drugs. CDR3 coding DNA: TGTGCCAGCAGCCCTGGGGGGGGGTTCTATGGCTACACCTTC. Its translation: CASSPGGGFYGYTF.